This T cell receptor beta chain was identified during a study of shared clonotypes between healthy human individuals. The CDR3 contains 15 residues. CDR1 and CDR2 from the germline V gene are KGHSH and LQKENI. V was trimmed by 1 base and J by 4 bases, leaving 11 bases between them. It was at deep level that the assay was run. Under the authors' procedure: Quality scores were absent from the junction-only immunoSEQ sequences, so filtering differed. The data were produced by immunoSEQ multiplex PCR, yet TCRdb's version contains in-frame clones alone and is incomplete. V, J and clone size reflect that table, while D and trimming were determined from the DNA. The sample has around 200,000 clones, about 68% seen once.

This chain joins TRBV18 and TRBJ2-1; D call uncertain. This clonotype originated in a man aged 25-45 years in good health. Specimen: memory CD4+ T cells sorted from blood. Subset denoted: CD45RA-negative fraction. In nucleotides, the CDR3 is TGTGCCAGCTCACCACTGGGAACCCTATACAATGAGCAGTTCTTC. Encoded protein: CASSPLGTLYNEQFF. Using reference TRBV18 and TRBJ2-1 for the parts outside the CDR3, the full variable domain is NAGVMQNPRHLVRRRGQEARLRCSPMKGHSHVYWYRQLPEEGLKFMVYLQKENIIDESGMPKERFSAEFPKEGPSILRIQQVVRGDSAAYFCASSPLGTLYNEQFFGPGTRLTVL.